One sample yielded the 12 T cell receptor beta chains listed below, sequenced in a study of beta chain features in type 1 diabetes. Expressed TCRB transcripts were sequenced because the isolated RNA had all been reverse transcribed beforehand. The data were produced by immunoSEQ multiplex PCR, yet TCRdb's version contains in-frame clones alone and is incomplete. Of around 250,000 clones in the sample, 25% to 35% were seen once. The source material was central memory CD4+ T cells from blood. These receptors were taken from a man aged 30 to 39 in good health.

This chain links TRBV21-1 with TRBJ1-2; TRBD1, as called in the table, went unchecked against the DNA. TRBV21-1 counts as a pseudogene. The CDR3 spans 14 residues. In DNA form, the CDR3 reads TGTGCCAGCAGCAAAAGGGGACAGAACTATGGCTACACCTTC. The encoded protein is CASSKRGQNYGYTF.

Details on this clone: This sample includes further DNA sequences coding for the same CDR3. The chain is built from TRBV30 and TRBJ2-2; no clear D. There are 13 residues in the CDR3. Germline CDR1 and CDR2: GTSNPN and SVGIG (reference sequence). V shed 0 bases and J shed 4 bases, with 6 bases lying between them. The CDR3 loop is CAWSVGGTGELFF. In DNA form, the CDR3 reads TGTGCCTGGAGTGTCGGCGGCACCGGGGAGCTGTTTTTT.

The rearrangement uses TRBV5-6 and TRBJ2-7; 8 nucleotides match TRBD1. V was pared by 0 bases and J by 2 bases, with 4 bases of the junction left unmatched. The CDR3 spans 15 residues. Germline V gene sequence: CDR1 SGHDT, CDR2 YYEEEE. The CDR3 reads CASSLGQGFTYEQYF. As DNA, the CDR3 is TGTGCCAGCAGCTTGGGACAGGGGTTCACCTACGAGCAGTACTTC.

Only a few counts were recorded for this clone. V and J are TRBV21-1 and TRBJ2-3; the D segment call TRBD1 is taken from the table without a DNA check. TRBV21-1 is assigned pseudogene status. The CDR3 runs to 13 residues. The CDR3 coding sequence is TGTGCCAGCAGCCTACAGGGGACAGATACGCAGTATTTT. It encodes CASSLQGTDTQYF.

This clone was seen only a few times. The same CDR3 can be traced to other DNA sequences in this sample. The J gene is TRBJ2-1, the V gene TRBV5-1; D gene ambiguous. V shed 0 bases and J shed 2 bases, with 6 bases lying between them. The CDR3 length is 14 residues. Germline V lookup: CDR1 SGHRS, CDR2 YFSETQ. CDR3 in amino acids: CASSLGDPYNEQFF. CDR3 nucleotide sequence: TGCGCCAGCAGCTTGGGGGATCCCTACAATGAGCAGTTCTTC.

The V call is TRBV7-2, the J call TRBJ2-7, with TRBD2 as a possible D gene (5 bases). V was pared by 3 bases and J by 2 bases, with 8 bases between. CDR3 size: 13 residues. In germline, CDR1 is SGHTA, CDR2 FQGNSA. CDR3 sequence reads: CASSFDYAYEQYF. In nucleotides, the CDR3 is TGTGCCAGCAGCTTCGACTACGCCTACGAGCAGTACTTC.

The chain is built from TRBV27 and TRBJ1-2, with D unclear. CDR3 length equals 13 residues. Germline CDR1 is MNHEY and CDR2 is SMNVEV (reference sequence). V dropped 10 bases and J dropped 4 bases, with 16 bases sitting between them. The chain's CDR3 is CATWANSAYGYTF. The DNA for the CDR3 is TGTGCCACCTGGGCCAACAGCGCCTATGGCTACACCTTC.

The rearrangement joins TRBV30 to TRBJ1-2; possible D gene TRBD1, 6 bases. Germline loops: CDR1 GTSNPN, CDR2 SVGIG (reference sequence). V lost 7 bases and J 2 bases, leaving 17 bases between the germline ends. The length of the CDR3 is 14 residues. CDR3 sequence (DNA): TGTGCCTCAAAGGGAGCTGGGGGCAACTATGGCTACACCTTC. This encodes CASKGAGGNYGYTF.

The chain links TRBV5-1 to TRBJ2-3; D is perhaps TRBD2 (6 bases). V lost 7 bases, J lost 0 bases, and 18 bases lay in between. The CDR3 sequence is 16 residues long. Germline assignment: CDR1 SGHRS and CDR2 YFSETQ. The CDR3 sequence is CASSEVAGPSTDTQYF. The CDR3 DNA is TGCGCCAGCTCAGAGGTGGCGGGGCCTAGCACAGATACGCAGTATTTT.

This chain links TRBV18 with TRBJ2-7, with 7 bases matching TRBD1. CDR3 length: 17 residues. CDR1 is KGHSH, CDR2 LQKENI, per germline. The J segment lost 6 bases and the V segment lost 2 bases, leaving 16 bases of the junction unmatched. The CDR3 loop reads CASSPERSGQRAVEQYF. DNA of the CDR3: TGTGCCAGCTCACCAGAGAGGTCGGGACAGAGGGCGGTCGAGCAGTACTTC. The full variable domain, its missing parts supplied by reference TRBV18 and TRBJ2-7, is NAGVMQNPRHLVRRRGQEARLRCSPMKGHSHVYWYRQLPEEGLKFMVYLQKENIIDESGMPKERFSAEFPKEGPSILRIQQVVRGDSAAYFCASSPERSGQRAVEQYFGPGTRLTVT.

J is TRBJ2-7 and V is TRBV5-1; 10 bases fit TRBD2. The germline V gene has CDR1 SGHRS and CDR2 YFSETQ. The CDR3 length is 17 residues. With V trimmed by 4 bases and J by 2 bases, 12 bases remained unmatched. The CDR3 is CASSMGKRGLAPYEQYF. CDR3 nucleotides: TGCGCCAGCAGCATGGGGAAGAGGGGACTAGCGCCCTACGAGCAGTACTTC. Drawing the rest from reference TRBV5-1 and TRBJ2-7, the complete variable domain is KAGVTQTPRYLIKTRGQQVTLSCSPISGHRSVSWYQQTPGQGLQFLFEYFSETQRNKGNFPGRFSGRQFSNSRSEMNVSTLELGDSALYLCASSMGKRGLAPYEQYFGPGTRLTVT.

In its sample, this clone was seen a few times. The J gene is TRBJ1-1, the V gene TRBV11-3; D not resolved. Trimming took off 8 bases at V and 4 bases at J, with 8 bases between the two ends. The CDR3 runs 11 residues. Looked up from germline, CDR1 is SGHNT and CDR2 is YENEEA. The CDR3 spells CASLTITEAFF. The CDR3 DNA is TGTGCCAGCTTAACGATCACTGAAGCTTTCTTT. Looking up the rest from reference TRBV11-3 and TRBJ1-1 gives the full variable domain: EAGVVQSPRYKIIEKKQPVAFWCNPISGHNTLYWYLQNLGQGPELLIRYENEEAVDDSQLPKDRFSAERLKGVDSTLKIQPAELGDSAVYLCASLTITEAFFGQGTRLTVV.